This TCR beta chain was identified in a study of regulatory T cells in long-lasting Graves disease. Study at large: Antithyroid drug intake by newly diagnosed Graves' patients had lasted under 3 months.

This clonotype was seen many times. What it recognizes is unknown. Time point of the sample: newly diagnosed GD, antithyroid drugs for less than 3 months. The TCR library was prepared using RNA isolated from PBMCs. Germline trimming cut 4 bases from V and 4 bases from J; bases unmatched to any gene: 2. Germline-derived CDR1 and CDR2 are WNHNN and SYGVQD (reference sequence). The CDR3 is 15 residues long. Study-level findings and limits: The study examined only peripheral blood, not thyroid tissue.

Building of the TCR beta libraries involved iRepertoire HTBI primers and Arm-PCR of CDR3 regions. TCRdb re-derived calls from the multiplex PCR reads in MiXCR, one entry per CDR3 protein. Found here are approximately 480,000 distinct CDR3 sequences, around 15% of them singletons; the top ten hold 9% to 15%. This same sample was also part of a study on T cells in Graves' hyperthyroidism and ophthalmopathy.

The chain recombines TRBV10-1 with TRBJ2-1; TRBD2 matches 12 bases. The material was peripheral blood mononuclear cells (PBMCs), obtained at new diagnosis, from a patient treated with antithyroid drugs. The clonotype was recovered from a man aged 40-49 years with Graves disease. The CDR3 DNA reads TGCGCCAGCAGTGTAACTAGCGGGAGGTACAATGAGCAGTTCTTC. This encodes CASSVTSGRYNEQFF.